Presented here are 17 T cell receptor beta chains from one specimen sequenced in a study of cytomegalovirus exposure and HLA in healthy donors. The PCR had 60 Vbeta and 13 Jbeta primers. Some clones are missing from TCRdb's copy, which holds only in-frame ones; the method was immunoSEQ multiplex PCR. The profile shows roughly 100,000 clones, nearly 80% of them singletons. What was sequenced was PBMCs. These receptor sequences come from a man in his thirties or forties in good health and CMV-seronegative.

This chain links TRBV18 with TRBJ1-1; D perhaps matches TRBD1 (5 bases). CDR3 length equals 15 residues. V dropped 3 bases and J dropped 3 bases, with 14 bases sitting between them. Germline CDR1 is KGHSH and CDR2 is LQKENI. This CDR3 reads CASSPAGGDHTEAFF. CDR3 nucleotides: TGTGCCAGCTCACCTGCCGGGGGGGATCACACTGAAGCTTTCTTT.

V gene TRBV5-1 combines with J gene TRBJ1-1, with 8 nucleotides matching TRBD1. Germline CDR1 is SGHRS and CDR2 is YFSETQ. V gave up 5 bases and J gave up 1 base; unmatched junction bases: 10. The CDR3 spans 16 residues. CDR3 in DNA: TGCGCCAGCAGTTACCTTAGGACAGGGAAGAACACTGAAGCTTTCTTT. Its translation: CASSYLRTGKNTEAFF.

The chain uses TRBV30 and TRBJ2-1, with D uncertain. Looked up from germline, CDR1 is GTSNPN and CDR2 is SVGIG (reference sequence). This CDR3 spans 15 amino acids. V lost 0 bases, J lost 1 base, and 10 bases lay in between. CDR3 in DNA: TGTGCCTGGAGTGTATTCCGGGTGTCCTACAATGAGCAGTTCTTC. Its translation: CAWSVFRVSYNEQFF. Full variable domain (outside the CDR3, taken from reference TRBV30 and TRBJ2-1): SQTIHQWPATLVQPVGSPLSLECTVEGTSNPNLYWYRQAAGRGLQLLFYSVGIGQISSEVPQNLSASRPQDRQFILSSKKLLLSDSGFYLCAWSVFRVSYNEQFFGPGTRLTVL.

This clone is a singleton in its sample. This chain uses TRBV9 with TRBJ1-1; D may be TRBD1 (5 bases). Germline V gives CDR1 SGDLS, CDR2 YYNGEE. This CDR3 is built from 15 residues. V lost 3 bases to trimming and J lost 0 bases, with 12 bases between them. The DNA for the CDR3 is TGTGCCAGCAGCGACCTCTCGGACATGAACACTGAAGCTTTCTTT. This sequence encodes CASSDLSDMNTEAFF.

The chain joins TRBV7-9 to TRBJ2-4, with 9 bases matching TRBD1. The V and J ends lost 5 bases and 6 bases, in that order; junction bases with no gene match: 8. The CDR3 length is 15 residues. Germline V gene data show CDR1 as SEHNR and CDR2 as FQNEAQ (reference sequence). DNA of the CDR3: TGTGCCAGCAGCCCTGTCTCGGGACAGGGAAACATTCAGTACTTC. It codes for CASSPVSGQGNIQYF.

V is TRBV6-5 and J is TRBJ1-2, with 8 bases identical to TRBD1. V lost 6 bases to trimming and J lost 1 base; unmatched junction nucleotides: 1. Germline values: CDR1 MNHEY, CDR2 SVGAGI. The CDR3 sequence is 13 residues long. CDR3: CASRQGGNYGYTF. Written as DNA, the CDR3 is TGTGCCAGCAGACAGGGGGGTAACTATGGCTACACCTTC.

The chain joins TRBV2 to TRBJ2-2, with TRBD1 matching over 8 bases. Germline CDR1 and CDR2: SNHLY and FYNNEI. The J segment lost 2 bases and the V segment lost 6 bases, leaving 5 bases of the junction unmatched. CDR3 length: 15 amino acids. CDR3 coding DNA: TGTGCCAGCAGGCCAGGGGGCCTCAACACCGGGGAGCTGTTTTTT. It is translated as CASRPGGLNTGELFF.

J is TRBJ2-5 and V is TRBV6-5; D perhaps matches TRBD1 (6 bases). With the DNA end fitting TRBJ2-7 better, the J assignment may be wrong. From germline, CDR1 is MNHEY and CDR2 SVGAGI. CDR3 length equals 14 residues. In DNA, the CDR3 is TGTGCCAGCAGTTACAGCTACAGGGACTACGAGCAGTACTTC. This sequence encodes CASSYSYRDYEQYF.

V usage is TRBV28 and J usage is TRBJ2-7; TRBD1 matches 10 bases. CDR1 and CDR2 from the germline V gene are MDHEN and SYDVKM. V trimming: 5 bases; J trimming: 7 bases; junction bases outside the gene matches: 20. There are 18 residues in the CDR3. CDR3 protein: CASSTRGSTGTGVEEQYF. The CDR3 DNA reads as TGTGCCAGCAGTACCCGGGGGTCAACCGGGACAGGGGTCGAGGAGCAGTACTTC.

This clone was seen just once. The V call is TRBV11-3, the J call TRBJ2-1, with D perhaps matching TRBD2 (6 bases). V was cut by 0 bases and J by 16 bases, with 13 bases left in between. This CDR3 is built from 12 residues. The germline V gene encodes CDR1 SGHNT and CDR2 YENEEA. CDR3 nucleotides: TGTGCCAGCAGCTTAGACCGGGAGCCCATTTTCTTC. Amino acid sequence: CASSLDREPIFF.

This chain connects TRBV6-6 to TRBJ1-1, with no clear D. CDR3 length: 12 residues. Deletions cut 4 bases from V and 0 bases from J, with 3 bases between. Germline V gene sequence: CDR1 MNHNY, CDR2 SVGAGI (reference sequence). CDR3 sequence reads: CASSFMNTEAFF. The CDR3 DNA reads as TGTGCCAGCAGTTTCATGAACACTGAAGCTTTCTTT.

The chain recombines TRBV4-3 with TRBJ2-5, with TRBD1 as a possible D gene (5 bases). The V and J ends lost 0 bases and 4 bases respectively, with 15 bases between them. The CDR3 contains 16 residues. CDR1 and CDR2 from the germline V gene are LGHNA and YSLEER. CDR3 sequence reads: CASSQDRGMGPETQYF. The CDR3 nucleotides are TGCGCCAGCAGCCAAGATCGTGGCATGGGGCCAGAGACCCAGTACTTC.

The chain is built from TRBV14 and TRBJ2-1; D might be TRBD1 (6 bases). The CDR3 runs 12 residues. Trimming removed 3 bases at V and 12 bases at J, with 12 bases between. CDR1 is SGHDN, CDR2 FVKESK, per germline. CDR3 loop: CASSQDQGMQFF. The CDR3, as DNA: TGTGCCAGCAGCCAGGACCAGGGGATGCAGTTCTTC.

The chain uses TRBV28 and TRBJ2-3; TRBD2 is a possible D gene (6 bases). This CDR3 has 15 residues. CDR1 MDHEN and CDR2 SYDVKM come from the germline V gene. The germline V and J ends were trimmed by 5 bases and 2 bases, with 14 bases remaining between them. As DNA, the CDR3 is TGTGCCAGCAGTGGTGGACGGGGGAACACAGATACGCAGTATTTT. Residues: CASSGGRGNTDTQYF.

J is TRBJ1-6 and V is TRBV7-9, with TRBD1 matching over 11 bases. The CDR3 is made up of 16 amino acids. Germline assignment: CDR1 SEHNR and CDR2 FQNEAQ (reference sequence). With 4 bases clipped from V and 3 bases from J, the junction kept 2 bases outside the gene matches. The CDR3 is CASSSGTGGYNSPLHF. DNA for the CDR3: TGTGCCAGCAGCTCCGGGACAGGGGGCTATAATTCACCCCTCCACTTT.

The chain links TRBV6-6 to TRBJ2-7; 9 bases line up with TRBD1. After removal of 6 bases from V and 5 bases from J, the junction contained 11 bases not matched to a gene. CDR1 MNHNY and CDR2 SVGAGI come from the germline V gene (reference sequence). This CDR3 spans 15 amino acids. CDR3 coding DNA: TGTGCCAGCAGCTACCCCGGGACAGGGATAAACGAGCAGTACTTC. Protein sequence: CASSYPGTGINEQYF.

The CDR3 loop reads CASSHRDYYEQYF. CDR3 in DNA: TGTGCCAGCAGCCACAGAGACTATTACGAGCAGTACTTC. This rearrangement joins TRBV7-9 to TRBJ2-7; D possibly corresponds to TRBD2 (5 bases). V was shortened by 5 bases and J by 4 bases, with 12 bases between the two germline ends. The CDR3 is 13 residues long. CDR1 SEHNR and CDR2 FQNEAQ come from the germline V gene (reference sequence). The full variable domain, with the rest looked up from reference TRBV7-9 and TRBJ2-7, is DTGVSQNPRHKITKRGQNVTFRCDPISEHNRLYWYRQTLGQGPEFLTYFQNEAQLEKSRLLSDRFSAERPKGSFSTLEIQRTEQGDSAMYLCASSHRDYYEQYFGPGTRLTVT.